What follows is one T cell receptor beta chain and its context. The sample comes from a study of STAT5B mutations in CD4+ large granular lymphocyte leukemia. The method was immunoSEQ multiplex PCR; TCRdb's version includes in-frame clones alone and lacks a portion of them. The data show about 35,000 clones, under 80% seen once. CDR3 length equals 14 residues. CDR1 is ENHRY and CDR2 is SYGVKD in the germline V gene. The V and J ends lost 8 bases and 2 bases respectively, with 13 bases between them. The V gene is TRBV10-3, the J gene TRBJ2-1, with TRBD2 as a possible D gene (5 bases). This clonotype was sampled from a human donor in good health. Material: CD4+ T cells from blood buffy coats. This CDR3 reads CAIFREFPYNEQFF. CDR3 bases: TGTGCCATCTTCCGGGAATTCCCCTACAATGAGCAGTTCTTC.